The rows below give T cell receptor beta chains drawn from one sample of a study of T cell responses to AZD1222 COVID-19 vaccine. Some clones are missing from TCRdb's copy, which holds only in-frame ones; the method was immunoSEQ multiplex PCR. In the table there are about 190,000 clones, over 70% of which are singletons. This material consisted of peripheral blood, taken on day 0 of MenACWY control vaccination. These receptors came from an adult in good health. CDR3s include the opening cysteine and the closing phenylalanine or tryptophan. Each record gives: V gene, clone size, D gene, J gene, CDR3 DNA, CDR3 protein. D genes are given only for firm matches. Expanded clones get a size class; other rows say once, few or many, or leave the size out.

TRBV9	NA	NA	TRBJ2-1	TGTGCCAGCAGCGTCCAGGGAGGCGAATACAATGAGCAGTTCTTC	CASSVQGGEYNEQFF
TRBV20-1	NA	TRBD1	TRBJ1-1	TGCAGTGCTCCGACAGGGAAGGACGCTTTCTTT	CSAPTGKDAFF
TRBV30	NA	NA	TRBJ1-4	TGTGCCTGGAAACCGGGGCCCATCGATGAAAAACTGTTTTTT	CAWKPGPIDEKLFF
TRBV7-8	medium-sized	NA	TRBJ2-6	TGTGCCAGCAGCCGAGGTTTTTCTGGGGCCAACGTCCTGACTTTC	CASSRGFSGANVLTF
TRBV5-1	NA	NA	TRBJ2-3	TGCGCCAGCAGCTTGGATATTGGTGATACGCAGTATTTT	CASSLDIGDTQYF
TRBV2	NA	NA	TRBJ1-2	TGTGCCAGCAGTGAAGCGGCAGGAAACTATGGCTACACCTTC	CASSEAAGNYGYTF
TRBV19	NA	NA	TRBJ1-1	TGTGCCAGTAGACAGCAGGTTGAAGCTTTCTTT	CASRQQVEAFF
TRBV5-1	NA	NA	TRBJ2-3	TGCGCCAGCAGCTTGGTGGCAGGTCCTACAGATACGCAGTATTTT	CASSLVAGPTDTQYF
TRBV4-3	NA	NA	TRBJ2-2	TGCGCCAGCAGCCAAGATTTCCGGGTCGGGACCGGGGAGCTGTTTTTT	CASSQDFRVGTGELFF
TRBV4-3	NA	NA	TRBJ1-3	TGCGCCAGCAGCCAAGGCAAAGGGTATAGCTCTGGAAACACCATATATTTT	CASSQGKGYSSGNTIYF